This TCR beta chain derives from a study of cytomegalovirus exposure and HLA in healthy donors. Data came from immunoSEQ multiplex PCR; TCRdb stores just in-frame clones and leaves some out. The sample records tens of thousands of clones, 90% to 97% being singletons. The CDR3 has 14 amino acids. The V and J ends lost 8 bases and 0 bases respectively, with 14 bases between them. Germline V gene sequence: CDR1 SQVTM, CDR2 ANQGSEA. The source of this sequence is a man between 18 and 29 years old in good health and CMV-seronegative. The V and J genes are TRBV29-1 and TRBJ1-3; D is ambiguous. The sequencing input was PBMCs. CDR3 sequence reads: CSYVTDTSGNTIYF. In DNA form, the CDR3 reads TGCAGCTACGTCACAGACACCTCTGGAAACACCATATATTTT.